These 28 T cell receptor beta chains came from one sample sequenced in a study of control samples from healthy donors and cancer patients. Generated by immunoSEQ multiplex PCR, the TCRdb table keeps only in-frame clones and is missing some. The table records under 450,000 clones, 75% to 95% of them present only once. Sequenced material: PBMCs. These receptors were obtained from a man in his forties with head and neck cancer.

The chain carries TRBV6-5 and TRBJ1-1, with D possibly being TRBD1 (5 bases). V was trimmed by 2 bases and J by 1 base, leaving 8 bases between them. Germline CDR1 and CDR2: MNHEY and SVGAGI. CDR3 length equals 14 residues. The DNA of the CDR3 is TGTGCCAGCAGTTACGCGCAGGGGAACACTGAAGCTTTCTTT. Its translation: CASSYAQGNTEAFF.

This clone has only a few counts. The rearrangement joins TRBV14 to TRBJ2-3; a weak D match, TRBD2 (6 bases). The CDR3 loop spans 18 amino acids. Trimming stripped 0 bases from V and 3 bases from J, with 19 bases between. CDR1 is SGHDN and CDR2 is FVKESK in the germline V gene. The CDR3 loop reads CASSQEWVGGRRTDTQYF. CDR3 nucleotides: TGTGCCAGCAGCCAAGAATGGGTAGGAGGGAGGAGAACAGATACGCAGTATTTT.

This chain's CDR3 is CASSSAQVWYTEAFF. CDR3 DNA: TGTGCCAGCAGTTCGGCACAGGTCTGGTACACTGAAGCTTTCTTT. The chain joins TRBV28 to TRBJ1-1; D may be TRBD1 (5 bases). Germline loops: CDR1 MDHEN, CDR2 SYDVKM. This CDR3 region has 15 residues. The V and J ends lost 4 bases and 3 bases respectively, with 15 bases between them.

The V call is TRBV6-5, the J call TRBJ2-5, with 9 positions matching TRBD1. CDR3 length: 15 amino acids. Trimming took 2 bases from V and 2 from J; bases not matched to a gene: 3. The germline V gene encodes CDR1 MNHEY and CDR2 SVGAGI. In DNA, the CDR3 is TGTGCCAGCAGTTACGGACAGGGGAGGCAAGAGACCCAGTACTTC. It is translated as CASSYGQGRQETQYF.

This clone showed up just once. V is TRBV20-1 and J is TRBJ2-5, with D possibly being TRBD2 (5 bases). Per the germline V gene, CDR1 is DFQATT and CDR2 is SNEGSKA (reference sequence). The CDR3 contains 11 residues. Trimming cost V 7 bases and J 2 bases, with 8 bases left between them. The chain's CDR3 is CSGTLQETQYF. For the CDR3, the DNA is TGCAGTGGGACTCTACAAGAGACCCAGTACTTC.

This rearrangement joins TRBV19 to TRBJ2-7; 8 bases are shared with TRBD1. With V trimmed by 7 bases and J by 5 bases, 7 bases remained unmatched. This CDR3 has 13 residues. Germline CDR1 is LNHDA and CDR2 is SQIVND (reference sequence). In DNA, the CDR3 is TGTGCCAGTACCCCCGGGACAGGTAACGAGCAGTACTTC. It yields the protein CASTPGTGNEQYF.

V and J are TRBV5-6 and TRBJ2-7, with a tentative D call TRBD1 (6 bases). The CDR3 is made up of 15 amino acids. Germline CDR1 and CDR2: SGHDT and YYEEEE. The V end was cut by 6 bases, the J end by 3 bases, with 19 bases between. The CDR3 loop reads CASILPRRTDYEQYF. CDR3 nucleotides: TGTGCCAGCATCCTCCCCCGCCGGACAGACTACGAGCAGTACTTC.

The table lists this clone with a count of one. The V and J genes are TRBV28 and TRBJ2-7; the D is unclear. CDR1 MDHEN and CDR2 SYDVKM come from the germline V gene. V was pared by 5 bases and J by 2 bases, with 4 bases between. There are 11 residues in the CDR3. The DNA for the CDR3 is TGTGCCAGCAGTCCCACCTACGAGCAGTACTTC. This sequence encodes CASSPTYEQYF.

This chain joins TRBV18 and TRBJ2-1; no reliable D call. The germline V gene encodes CDR1 KGHSH and CDR2 LQKENI. V was trimmed by 6 bases and J by 5 bases, leaving 11 bases between them. The CDR3 is made up of 13 amino acids. CDR3 residues: CASSLSLDNEQFF. In DNA, the CDR3 is TGTGCCAGCTCCCTCTCCCTGGACAATGAGCAGTTCTTC.

This chain uses TRBV18 with TRBJ1-2; D gene uncertain. V dropped 3 bases and J dropped 3 bases, with 11 bases sitting between them. Germline V CDR1 and CDR2: KGHSH, LQKENI. The CDR3 is 14 amino acids. CDR3 region: CASSPSGLDYGYTF. The DNA for the CDR3 is TGTGCCAGCTCACCGTCAGGCCTTGACTATGGCTACACCTTC.

This rearrangement joins TRBV19 to TRBJ2-1; 8 bases fit TRBD1. J gave up 2 bases and V 6 bases, and 6 bases lay outside the gene matches. CDR3 size: 15 residues. CDR1 is LNHDA and CDR2 is SQIVND in the germline V gene (reference sequence). This chain's CDR3 is CASRPGQGTYNEQFF. The CDR3 nucleotides read TGTGCCAGTAGACCTGGACAGGGAACCTACAATGAGCAGTTCTTC.

This sequence joins TRBV12-5 and TRBJ1-1, with 8 nucleotides matching TRBD1. The trim removed 4 bases at V and 4 bases at J, leaving 11 bases unmatched. Germline V gene sequence: CDR1 LGHNT, CDR2 FRNRAP. This CDR3 is built from 16 residues. DNA of the CDR3: TGTGCTAGTGGTTCCCCTACCGGACAGGGAGTCACTGAAGCTTTCTTT. It encodes CASGSPTGQGVTEAFF.

In DNA form, the CDR3 reads TGTGCCAGCAGACCCGGGACAGGGGGAAGCAACGAGCAGTACTTC. This codes for CASRPGTGGSNEQYF. This chain links TRBV28 with TRBJ2-7, with 11 bases identical to TRBD1. The V and J ends lost 6 bases and 5 bases, in that order; junction bases with no gene match: 9. There are 15 residues in the CDR3. Germline V lookup: CDR1 MDHEN, CDR2 SYDVKM.

On this clone: At the DNA level, this CDR3 is encoded by other sequences in the same sample as well. The rearrangement links TRBV6-5 to TRBJ2-3, with 7 bases lining up with TRBD1. The germline CDR1 and CDR2 sequences are MNHEY and SVGAGI. This CDR3 is 15 amino acids long. The V gene end was trimmed by 0 bases and the J gene end by 0 bases; junction bases not matched to a gene: 0. CDR3 sequence: CASSYSGGSTDTQYF. CDR3 coding DNA: TGTGCCAGCAGTTACTCAGGGGGCAGCACAGATACGCAGTATTTT.

This clone came up once. The rearrangement uses TRBV5-4 and TRBJ2-7; the D gene is possibly TRBD1 (6 bases). CDR1 is SGHNT, CDR2 YYREEE, per germline (reference sequence). The CDR3 consists of 14 residues. Trimming stripped 3 bases from V and 2 bases from J, with 12 bases between. The CDR3, as DNA: TGTGCCAGCAGCTGGGGGCCGGAGACCTACGAGCAGTACTTC. Translating it yields CASSWGPETYEQYF.

The chain carries TRBV11-2 and TRBJ2-2, with 9 bases that match TRBD1. Losses at the gene ends were 8 bases for V and 1 base for J; bases not matched to a gene: 5. CDR1 and CDR2 from the germline V gene are SGHAT and FQNNGV. The CDR3 has 15 amino acids. This CDR3 reads CASQRTGVNTGELFF. Written as DNA, the CDR3 is TGTGCCAGCCAACGGACAGGGGTGAACACCGGGGAGCTGTTTTTT.

The J gene is TRBJ1-2, the V gene TRBV3-1 (or the pseudogene TRBV3-2); D not certain. V lost 4 bases, J lost 2 bases, and 14 bases lay in between. CDR1 LGHDT and CDR2 YNNKEL come from the germline V gene (reference sequence). The CDR3 has 15 residues. The CDR3 sequence is CASSPPQYPNYGYTF. CDR3 bases: TGTGCCAGCAGCCCCCCTCAGTACCCAAACTATGGCTACACCTTC.

The J gene is TRBJ1-2, the V gene TRBV6-5, with TRBD1 as a possible D gene (6 bases). This CDR3 region has 15 residues. Between the trimmed V and J ends, which lost 7 bases and 6 bases, there was a span of 21 bases. Germline lookup yields CDR1 MNHEY and CDR2 SVGAGI. CDR3 loop: CASNPPGARKDGYTF. DNA of the CDR3: TGTGCCAGCAACCCCCCAGGGGCGCGGAAGGATGGCTACACCTTC.

V is TRBV11-3 and J is TRBJ2-1; 9 bases are a match to TRBD2. From germline, CDR1 is SGHNT and CDR2 YENEEA. The V segment lost 1 base and the J segment 9 bases; nucleotides outside the gene matches: 19. The CDR3 is made up of 19 amino acids. The CDR3 sequence is CASSLGLSGFSGGGGEQFF. CDR3 DNA sequence: TGTGCCAGCAGCTTAGGTCTTTCGGGCTTTAGCGGGGGAGGAGGTGAGCAGTTCTTC.

The chain links TRBV2 to TRBJ1-4; 9 bases agree with TRBD1. Germline loops: CDR1 SNHLY, CDR2 FYNNEI. Trimming cost V 6 bases and J 5 bases; bases outside gene matches: 7. CDR3 size: 15 residues. The CDR3 here is CASRSSGTGNEKLFF. For the CDR3, the DNA is TGTGCCAGCAGGAGCTCCGGGACAGGGAATGAAAAACTGTTTTTT.

The CDR3 DNA reads TGTGCCAGCAGCCAAGATGTCGGGGGGGCCTACAATGAGCAGTTCTTC. Amino acids: CASSQDVGGAYNEQFF. V gene TRBV4-2 combines with J gene TRBJ2-1; 8 bases are a match to TRBD2. The CDR3 is 16 residues long. The J segment lost 2 bases and the V segment lost 0 bases, leaving 3 bases of the junction unmatched. CDR1 LGHNA and CDR2 YNFKEQ come from the germline V gene.

This chain joins TRBV21-1 and TRBJ2-3; the table's TRBD1 call for D was not verified on the DNA. TRBV21-1 is termed a pseudogene. The CDR3 has 17 residues. CDR3 sequence (DNA): TGTGCCAGCAGCCTGGGCGTGGACAGGGCCAAGGGAGATACGCAGTATTTT. It yields the protein CASSLGVDRAKGDTQYF.

This chain uses TRBV9 with TRBJ2-1; D is perhaps TRBD1 (6 bases). This CDR3 contains 15 residues. From germline, CDR1 is SGDLS and CDR2 YYNGEE. V lost 0 bases and J 5 bases, leaving 12 bases between the germline ends. Here the CDR3 reads CASSVEATGHNEQFF. The CDR3 nucleotides are TGTGCCAGCAGCGTAGAAGCGACAGGCCACAATGAGCAGTTCTTC.

This chain joins TRBV28 and TRBJ1-1; possible D gene TRBD1, 5 bases. V was clipped by 6 bases and J by 7 bases, with 15 bases between them. This CDR3 spans 13 amino acids. Germline V CDR1 and CDR2: MDHEN, SYDVKM. DNA for the CDR3: TGTGCCAGCAGCCCCGGACGGACAAGTGAAGCTTTCTTT. It codes for CASSPGRTSEAFF.

The chain combines TRBV12-3 or TRBV12-4 with TRBJ1-1; D is ambiguous. CDR3 length: 12 residues. V dropped 3 bases and J dropped 4 bases, with 6 bases sitting between them. This chain's CDR3 is CASSLGSTEAFF. CDR3 DNA: TGTGCCAGCAGTTTGGGCAGCACTGAAGCTTTCTTT.

In DNA, the CDR3 is TGTGCCAGCAGCTCGGCGACAGTTCTTCTACCCTCCCATGGCTACACCTTC. This translates into CASSSATVLLPSHGYTF. The chain carries TRBV7-2 and TRBJ1-2, with D possibly being TRBD1 (5 bases). The CDR3 is made up of 17 amino acids. The germline gives CDR1 SGHTA, CDR2 FQGNSA. V shed 4 bases and J shed 6 bases, with 24 bases lying between them.

The J gene is TRBJ1-2, the V gene TRBV2, with TRBD1 matching 7 bases. The CDR3 has 14 residues. V lost 5 bases to trimming and J lost 5 bases; unmatched junction nucleotides: 8. The germline gives CDR1 SNHLY, CDR2 FYNNEI. This chain's CDR3 is CASSQTAGQYGYTF. DNA for the CDR3: TGTGCCAGCAGTCAGACCGCGGGACAGTATGGCTACACCTTC.

J is TRBJ2-7 and V is TRBV5-1; 10 nucleotides line up with TRBD2. The CDR3 consists of 15 residues. J gave up 2 bases and V 1 base, and 3 bases lay outside the gene matches. In germline, CDR1 is SGHRS, CDR2 YFSETQ. CDR3 sequence (DNA): TGCGCCAGCAGCTTGACTAGCGGGGCCGCCTACGAGCAGTACTTC. Translated, it gives CASSLTSGAAYEQYF.